Below, 30 T cell receptor beta chains from the same sample are listed, as sequenced in a study of cytomegalovirus exposure and HLA in healthy donors. The study ran its PCR with 60 Vbeta and 13 Jbeta primers. Repertoires were generated with immunoSEQ multiplex PCR, while TCRdb's copy carries only in-frame clones and drops some. The sample has around 200,000 clones; 79% are singletons. The sequencing sample was made of PBMCs. These receptors all come from a woman younger than 45 in good health and CMV-seropositive.

This chain connects TRBV5-6 to TRBJ1-1; tentative D call: TRBD1 (5 bases). This CDR3 has 15 residues. Trimming stripped 3 bases from V and 0 bases from J, with 12 bases between. CDR1 and CDR2 (germline): SGHDT, YYEEEE. CDR3 bases: TGTGCCAGCAGCTGGAGACAGCTCCTGAACACTGAAGCTTTCTTT. Its translation: CASSWRQLLNTEAFF.

The chain joins TRBV11-2 to TRBJ1-1; unclear D gene. This CDR3 is built from 13 residues. Trimming removed 8 bases from V and 3 bases from J, with 13 bases in between. Germline V lookup: CDR1 SGHAT, CDR2 FQNNGV. DNA of the CDR3: TGTGCCAGCGCCGGCACGGGGTACACTGAAGCTTTCTTT. Its protein product is CASAGTGYTEAFF.

J is TRBJ2-1 and V is TRBV9; 8 bases are a match to TRBD2. The CDR3 loop spans 16 amino acids. Trimming removed 4 bases from V and 7 bases from J; junction bases left unmatched: 13. Germline CDR1 is SGDLS and CDR2 is YYNGEE. CDR3 nucleotide sequence: TGTGCCAGCAGCCCACAAGGGTCAGCGGGAGTGAATGAGCAGTTCTTC. This sequence encodes CASSPQGSAGVNEQFF.

The chain recombines TRBV7-8 with TRBJ2-5; D call uncertain. The J call may be incorrect, as the DNA end agrees better with TRBJ2-7. In germline, CDR1 is SGHVS, CDR2 FQNEAQ. The CDR3 is 15 amino acids. CDR3 protein: CASSLTSYPSYEQYF. The CDR3 bases are TGTGCCAGCAGCTTAACGTCCTACCCTTCCTACGAGCAGTACTTC.

This chain connects TRBV18 to TRBJ1-1; D may be TRBD1 (5 bases). This CDR3 is 18 amino acids long. Trimming shortened V by 2 bases and J by 5 bases, and 24 bases separated the two germline ends. Germline CDR1 KGHSH, CDR2 LQKENI. This CDR3 reads CASSPEGQGLGGRTEAFF. CDR3 DNA: TGTGCCAGCTCACCAGAGGGGCAGGGCCTAGGCGGGAGGACTGAAGCTTTCTTT.

The chain joins TRBV4-3 to TRBJ2-1, with a tentative D call TRBD2 (6 bases). Trimming removed 11 bases from V and 7 bases from J, with 6 bases in between. Germline CDR1 is LGHNA and CDR2 is YSLEER. This CDR3 is built from 9 residues. The CDR3 bases are TGCGCCCGGGAGAATGAGCAGTTCTTC. Protein product: CARENEQFF.

The CDR3 protein is CASSRIQGDTGELFF. CDR3 sequence (DNA): TGTGCCAGCAGCCGCATACAGGGCGACACCGGGGAGCTGTTTTTT. The chain is built from TRBV11-2 and TRBJ2-2, with a weak D call TRBD1 (6 bases). Germline CDR1 and CDR2: SGHAT and FQNNGV. This CDR3 is built from 15 residues. V was pared by 5 bases and J by 3 bases, with 13 bases between.

The chain carries TRBV2 and TRBJ1-1; D gene uncertain. Trimming cost V 7 bases and J 8 bases, with 14 bases left between them. Germline V gives CDR1 SNHLY, CDR2 FYNNEI. The CDR3 length is 12 residues. CDR3 sequence: CASNSRPEEAFF. The CDR3 region has the DNA TGTGCCAGCAATTCCCGACCGGAGGAAGCTTTCTTT.

This clone was detected only a few times. The rearrangement uses TRBV2 and TRBJ1-1; 7 bases are a match to TRBD1. From germline, CDR1 is SNHLY and CDR2 FYNNEI. Losses at the gene ends were 8 bases for V and 1 base for J; bases not matched to a gene: 10. CDR3 length equals 15 residues. CDR3 in amino acids: CASGDQGVRNTEAFF. CDR3 DNA: TGTGCCAGCGGAGATCAGGGGGTACGGAACACTGAAGCTTTCTTT.

The chain combines TRBV5-1 with TRBJ2-5; 9 positions agree with TRBD2. The germline CDR1 and CDR2 sequences are SGHRS and YFSETQ. The CDR3 length is 14 residues. The trim removed 5 bases at V and 5 bases at J, leaving 7 bases unmatched. CDR3 in DNA: TGCGCCAGCAGTTCCGGGACTAGCAGGGAGACCCAGTACTTC. It translates to CASSSGTSRETQYF. Combining the CDR3 with reference TRBV5-1 and TRBJ2-5 gives the whole variable domain KAGVTQTPRYLIKTRGQQVTLSCSPISGHRSVSWYQQTPGQGLQFLFEYFSETQRNKGNFPGRFSGRQFSNSRSEMNVSTLELGDSALYLCASSSGTSRETQYFGPGTRLLVL.

The chain uses TRBV11-2 and TRBJ2-3, with 8 bases lining up with TRBD1. Trimming removed 5 bases from V and 2 bases from J; junction bases left unmatched: 9. The CDR3 extends over 16 amino acids. The germline V gene has CDR1 SGHAT and CDR2 FQNNGV. CDR3 nucleotide sequence: TGTGCCAGCAGCACCCAGACAGGGGCTATCACAGATACGCAGTATTTT. It is translated as CASSTQTGAITDTQYF.

The genes are TRBV7-6 and TRBJ1-2; 7 positions agree with TRBD1. Looked up from germline, CDR1 is SGHVS and CDR2 is FNYEAQ. Trimming cost V 5 bases and J 3 bases; bases outside gene matches: 9. This CDR3 is built from 15 residues. DNA for the CDR3: TGTGCCAGCAGCGGGCCTTTAGGGGGCGACTATGGCTACACCTTC. Its translation: CASSGPLGGDYGYTF.

This clone was observed a handful of times. V is TRBV9 and J is TRBJ1-3, with D perhaps matching TRBD1 (6 bases). The CDR3 length is 15 residues. Germline loops: CDR1 SGDLS, CDR2 YYNGEE. Deletions cut 1 base from V and 2 bases from J, with 10 bases between. The CDR3 protein is CASSVYRDPGNTIYF. As DNA, the CDR3 is TGTGCCAGCAGCGTATACAGGGACCCTGGAAACACCATATATTTT.

The CDR3 sequence: CASSIGTAGNQPQHF. Here the CDR3 DNA reads TGTGCCAGTAGTATAGGGACAGCGGGGAATCAGCCCCAGCATTTT. The chain joins TRBV19 to TRBJ1-5; D possibly corresponds to TRBD1 (6 bases). The germline CDR1 and CDR2 sequences are LNHDA and SQIVND (reference sequence). The CDR3 spans 15 residues. V was cut by 1 base and J by 4 bases, with 11 bases left in between. Together with reference TRBV19 and TRBJ1-5, the CDR3 gives the full variable domain: DGGITQSPKYLFRKEGQNVTLSCEQNLNHDAMYWYRQDPGQGLRLIYYSQIVNDFQKGDIAEGYSVSREKKESFPLTVTSAQKNPTAFYLCASSIGTAGNQPQHFGDGTRLSIL.

The rearrangement links TRBV4-3 to TRBJ1-6, with D hard to call. CDR3 size: 14 residues. Germline V lookup: CDR1 LGHNA, CDR2 YSLEER. V lost 1 base and J lost 6, with 7 bases in between. This chain's CDR3 is CASSQVALNSPLHF. CDR3 DNA: TGCGCCAGCAGCCAAGTGGCCCTTAATTCACCCCTCCACTTT.

A few counts support this clone. The chain employs TRBV2 and TRBJ2-7, with 9 positions matching TRBD1. V lost 6 bases, J lost 3 bases, and 3 bases stayed unmatched. There are 13 residues in the CDR3. Germline V lookup: CDR1 SNHLY, CDR2 FYNNEI. The CDR3 coding sequence is TGTGCCAGCAGCGGGGACAGGGTCTACGAGCAGTACTTC. Its translation is CASSGDRVYEQYF.

This chain joins TRBV29-1 and TRBJ1-2; TRBD1 might be the D (5 bases). The CDR3 has 13 residues. Germline CDR1 and CDR2: SQVTM and ANQGSEA. Trimming shortened V by 3 bases and J by 2 bases, and 10 bases separated the two germline ends. For the CDR3, the DNA is TGCAGCGTTGAGTTGACAGCCAACTATGGCTACACCTTC. Translating gives CSVELTANYGYTF.

The chain's CDR3 is CASTKGGVGYGYTF. The CDR3 DNA reads TGTGCCAGCACTAAAGGGGGGGTTGGCTATGGCTACACCTTC. The rearrangement links TRBV6-5 to TRBJ1-2; D is possibly TRBD1 (6 bases). The CDR3 is 14 amino acids. The V gene's germline CDR1 is MNHEY and CDR2 SVGAGI. Between the trimmed V and J ends, which lost 7 bases and 4 bases, there was a span of 16 bases.

V and J are TRBV19 and TRBJ2-2; 7 bases align to TRBD1. Germline loops: CDR1 LNHDA, CDR2 SQIVND (reference sequence). The CDR3 has 17 amino acids. J lost 3 bases, V lost 2 bases, and 9 bases had no gene match. In nucleotides, the CDR3 is TGTGCCAGTAGTATATTGGTAGGGGACAGACACACCGGGGAGCTGTTTTTT. Encoded protein: CASSILVGDRHTGELFF.

This clone was seen a few times. The chain employs TRBV18 and TRBJ2-5, with 8 nucleotides matching TRBD1. The germline V gene has CDR1 KGHSH and CDR2 LQKENI. V lost 4 bases and J lost 5; bases outside the gene matches: 9. This CDR3 contains 15 residues. For the CDR3, the DNA is TGTGCCAGCTCACTAGGACAGGGAGGTTTGGAGACCCAGTACTTC. It codes for CASSLGQGGLETQYF.

This sequence joins TRBV11-3 and TRBJ1-1, with a weak D call TRBD1 (5 bases). The V and J ends lost 4 bases and 5 bases respectively, with 11 bases between them. The CDR3 loop spans 13 amino acids. Germline loops: CDR1 SGHNT, CDR2 YENEEA. The CDR3 region is CASSWGVRTEAFF. CDR3 bases: TGTGCCAGCAGCTGGGGGGTTCGGACTGAAGCTTTCTTT.

The chain is built from TRBV19 and TRBJ2-2, with TRBD2 as a possible D gene (6 bases). This CDR3 is 14 amino acids long. Looked up from germline, CDR1 is LNHDA and CDR2 is SQIVND (reference sequence). Trimming stripped 3 bases from V and 5 bases from J, with 10 bases between. Written as DNA, the CDR3 is TGTGCCAGTAGTATGGTTGGGGGGACCGGGGAGCTGTTTTTT. This translates into CASSMVGGTGELFF.

The rearrangement uses TRBV27 and TRBJ1-1; 8 bases agree with TRBD1. The CDR3 sequence is 14 residues long. Looked up from germline, CDR1 is MNHEY and CDR2 is SMNVEV (reference sequence). Losses at the gene ends were 2 bases for V and 5 bases for J; bases not matched to a gene: 4. For the CDR3, the DNA is TGTGCCAGCAGTTTAATGGACAGGGAAACTGAAGCTTTCTTT. Its translation: CASSLMDRETEAFF.

This chain links TRBV7-2 with TRBJ2-3; D might be TRBD2 (6 bases). Germline CDR1 and CDR2: SGHTA and FQGNSA. The CDR3 covers 15 residues. Trimming took off 1 base at V and 8 bases at J, with 16 bases between the two ends. The CDR3 DNA reads as TGTGCCAGCAGCTTAGGGGGAGGTCCCGGGGGTACGCAGTATTTT. As protein: CASSLGGGPGGTQYF.

The chain links TRBV6-5 to TRBJ1-2; perhaps TRBD1 as D (5 bases). The V end was cut by 6 bases, the J end by 4 bases, with 15 bases between. The germline gives CDR1 MNHEY, CDR2 SVGAGI. The CDR3 is 14 amino acids. CDR3: CASRKPTASYGYTF. In DNA form, the CDR3 reads TGTGCCAGCAGGAAACCGACAGCCTCCTATGGCTACACCTTC.

V usage is TRBV11-2 and J usage is TRBJ2-7; TRBD2 aligns across 7 bases. Germline CDR1 SGHAT, CDR2 FQNNGV. CDR3 length: 14 residues. The J segment lost 3 bases and the V segment lost 5 bases, leaving 7 bases of the junction unmatched. The CDR3: CASSPAGLLYEQYF. CDR3 in DNA: TGTGCCAGCAGCCCAGCGGGACTACTCTACGAGCAGTACTTC.

The J gene is TRBJ1-1, the V gene TRBV6-6; D might be TRBD1 (6 bases). CDR1 is MNHNY, CDR2 SVGAGI, per germline (reference sequence). The CDR3 totals 16 residues. Trimming removed 0 bases from V and 0 bases from J, with 11 bases in between. CDR3 sequence reads: CASSYSLGQLNTEAFF. The CDR3 DNA follows: TGTGCCAGCAGTTACTCCCTCGGACAGCTGAACACTGAAGCTTTCTTT.

The V gene is TRBV10-1, the J gene TRBJ1-5, with TRBD1 identical over 9 bases. The V and J ends lost 10 bases and 0 bases, in that order; junction bases with no gene match: 16. The CDR3 has 18 amino acids. The germline V gene encodes CDR1 WNHNN and CDR2 SYGVQD (reference sequence). CDR3 nucleotide sequence: TGCGCCACCAACAGGGACAGGGTTTTACTCTATAGCAATCAGCCCCAGCATTTT. Encoded protein: CATNRDRVLLYSNQPQHF.

The chain couples TRBV7-2 to TRBJ2-3; unclear D gene. The germline V and J ends were trimmed by 5 bases and 2 bases, with 5 bases remaining between them. Germline V lookup: CDR1 SGHTA, CDR2 FQGNSA. The CDR3 totals 12 residues. CDR3 residues: CASSLYTDTQYF. CDR3 nucleotide sequence: TGTGCCAGCAGCCTCTACACAGATACGCAGTATTTT. The full variable domain, completed using reference TRBV7-2 and TRBJ2-3, is GAGVSQSPSNKVTEKGKDVELRCDPISGHTALYWYRQSLGQGLEFLIYFQGNSAPDKSGLPSDRFSAERTGGSVSTLTIQRTQQEDSAVYLCASSLYTDTQYFGPGTRLTVL.

The genes are TRBV5-1 and TRBJ1-3; D not certain. CDR1 is SGHRS and CDR2 is YFSETQ in the germline V gene. V lost 0 bases and J lost 3, with 13 bases in between. The length of the CDR3 is 16 residues. The CDR3 reads CASSLDSTTYGNTIYF. CDR3 sequence (DNA): TGCGCCAGCAGCTTGGACAGCACAACATATGGAAACACCATATATTTT. Using reference TRBV5-1 and TRBJ1-3 for the parts outside the CDR3, the full variable domain is KAGVTQTPRYLIKTRGQQVTLSCSPISGHRSVSWYQQTPGQGLQFLFEYFSETQRNKGNFPGRFSGRQFSNSRSEMNVSTLELGDSALYLCASSLDSTTYGNTIYFGEGSWLTVV.